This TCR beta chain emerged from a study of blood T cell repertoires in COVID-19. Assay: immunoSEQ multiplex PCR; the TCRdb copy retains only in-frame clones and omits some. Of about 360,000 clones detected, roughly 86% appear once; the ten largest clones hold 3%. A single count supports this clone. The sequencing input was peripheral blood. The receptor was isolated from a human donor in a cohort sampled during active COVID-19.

This chain's CDR3 is CASSPYGGAFTGELFF. CDR3 bases: TGCGCCAGCAGCCCCTACGGGGGAGCCTTCACCGGGGAGCTGTTTTTT. J is TRBJ2-2 and V is TRBV5-1, with a possible D match to TRBD2 (6 bases). This CDR3 is built from 16 residues. V lost 4 bases, J lost 4 bases, and 17 bases lay in between. Germline assignment: CDR1 SGHRS and CDR2 YFSETQ.